This TCR beta chain was captured by sequencing in a study of blood T cell repertoires in COVID-19. At the level of the study: Researchers got acute and convalescent COVID-19 samples from the United States, Italy and Spain.

Here immunoSEQ multiplex PCR was the method, and the copy in TCRdb shows in-frame clones only, minus some. The sample carries roughly 200,000 clones, around 80% recorded once. V lost 8 bases and J lost 0, with 8 bases in between. The germline V gene has CDR1 ENHRY and CDR2 SYGVKD. The CDR3 sequence is 13 residues long. The sequence derives from a woman younger than 45 with COVID-19, enrolled during active disease. This chain joins TRBV10-3 and TRBJ1-3; possibly TRBD1 for D (6 bases). The sequenced sample consisted of peripheral blood. The CDR3 DNA follows: TGTGCCATCGGACAGAGCTCTGGAAACACCATATATTTT. Protein: CAIGQSSGNTIYF.